Below, 25 T cell receptor beta chains from the same sample are listed, as sequenced in a study of blood T cell repertoires in COVID-19. Some clones are missing from TCRdb's copy, which holds only in-frame ones; the method was immunoSEQ multiplex PCR. The sample records approximately 150,000 clones, around 84% being singletons. The sample taken for sequencing was peripheral blood. The source of these receptors is a man between 40 and 49 years old with acute or convalescent COVID-19.

The rearrangement links TRBV20-1 to TRBJ2-1; D is possibly TRBD2 (6 bases). The CDR3 sequence is 10 residues long. The germline V gene has CDR1 DFQATT and CDR2 SNEGSKA (reference sequence). V was clipped by 7 bases and J by 9 bases, with 10 bases between them. The CDR3 is CSGGRGEQFF. For the CDR3, the DNA is TGCAGTGGCGGGCGGGGTGAGCAGTTCTTC.

The chain links TRBV27 to TRBJ2-7, with D maybe TRBD2 (6 bases). The CDR3 contains 15 residues. The germline V gene encodes CDR1 MNHEY and CDR2 SMNVEV (reference sequence). V shed 4 bases and J shed 2 bases, with 15 bases lying between them. Here the CDR3 DNA reads TGTGCCAGCAGTTCTTTAGGGAGGACGGCCTACGAGCAGTACTTC. It encodes CASSSLGRTAYEQYF.

This chain connects TRBV13 to TRBJ1-2, with 11 positions matching TRBD1. Germline V gene lookup returns CDR1 PRHDT and CDR2 FYEKMQ (reference sequence). The CDR3 is 15 residues long. After removal of 4 bases from V and 4 bases from J, the junction contained 5 bases not matched to a gene. This CDR3 reads CASSSWTGGPYGYTF. CDR3 DNA sequence: TGTGCCAGCAGCTCCTGGACAGGGGGCCCCTATGGCTACACCTTC.

This rearrangement joins TRBV12-5 to TRBJ2-3; 8 bases match TRBD2. V shed 1 base and J 2 bases; nucleotides not matched to a gene: 2. The CDR3 contains 15 residues. CDR1 and CDR2 from the germline V gene are LGHNT and FRNRAP. The CDR3 protein is CASGLGTSFTDTQYF. CDR3 nucleotides: TGTGCTAGTGGTTTGGGGACTAGCTTCACAGATACGCAGTATTTT. Drawing the rest from reference TRBV12-5 and TRBJ2-3, the complete variable domain is DARVTQTPRHKVTEMGQEVTMRCQPILGHNTVFWYRQTMMQGLELLAYFRNRAPLDDSGMPKDRFSAEMPDATLATLKIQPSEPRDSAVYFCASGLGTSFTDTQYFGPGTRLTVL.

The chain employs TRBV6-5 and TRBJ1-3, with TRBD1 matching 8 bases. CDR1 MNHEY and CDR2 SVGAGI come from the germline V gene. This CDR3 has 14 residues. The trim removed 7 bases at V and 4 bases at J, leaving 6 bases unmatched. The CDR3 here is CASIRQGKGNTIYF. CDR3 nucleotide sequence: TGTGCCAGCATCCGACAGGGGAAGGGAAACACCATATATTTT.

The rearrangement uses TRBV7-2 and TRBJ2-3; 8 bases agree with TRBD2. CDR3 length: 14 residues. Looked up from germline, CDR1 is SGHTA and CDR2 is FQGNSA. J was trimmed by 0 bases and V by 6 bases; bases with no gene match: 2. CDR3 in amino acids: CASRPGGSTDTQYF. In nucleotides, the CDR3 is TGTGCCAGCAGGCCGGGGGGGAGCACAGATACGCAGTATTTT. Filled out from reference TRBV7-2 and TRBJ2-3, the complete variable domain reads GAGVSQSPSNKVTEKGKDVELRCDPISGHTALYWYRQSLGQGLEFLIYFQGNSAPDKSGLPSDRFSAERTGGSVSTLTIQRTQQEDSAVYLCASRPGGSTDTQYFGPGTRLTVL.

The chain employs TRBV2 and TRBJ1-6, with D tentatively TRBD1 (6 bases). This CDR3 is built from 15 residues. V lost 7 bases to trimming and J lost 9 bases, with 19 bases between them. Germline CDR1 SNHLY, CDR2 FYNNEI. The CDR3 DNA is TGTGCCAGCACTGGACAGTCGGGGAAGGGTTCACCCCTCCACTTT. Amino acid sequence: CASTGQSGKGSPLHF.

Here the CDR3 DNA reads TGTGCCAGCAGCCCCAGGACATTGAACACTGAAGCTTTCTTT. This translates into CASSPRTLNTEAFF. The chain uses TRBV28 and TRBJ1-1, with a weak D call TRBD1 (5 bases). This CDR3 spans 14 amino acids. Germline V CDR1 and CDR2: MDHEN, SYDVKM. V was cut by 6 bases and J by 0 bases, with 11 bases left in between.

This rearrangement joins TRBV19 to TRBJ1-5; 8 positions match TRBD1. The CDR3 spans 12 residues. CDR1 is LNHDA, CDR2 SQIVND, per germline (reference sequence). Unmatched junction bases numbered 0, after V lost 4 bases and J lost 7 bases. CDR3 sequence: CASSRTGQPQHF. CDR3 DNA: TGTGCCAGTAGTAGGACAGGGCAGCCCCAGCATTTT.

The rearrangement uses TRBV6-5 and TRBJ1-4; D gene uncertain. From germline, CDR1 is MNHEY and CDR2 SVGAGI. V shed 6 bases and J shed 0 bases, with 8 bases lying between them. CDR3 length: 14 residues. CDR3 in amino acids: CASRLVATNEKLFF. In nucleotides, the CDR3 is TGTGCCAGCAGACTGGTTGCAACTAATGAAAAACTGTTTTTT.

The gene calls are TRBV5-5 and TRBJ2-7; 7 bases line up with TRBD1. Germline-derived CDR1 and CDR2 are SGHKS and YYEKEE (reference sequence). Trimming removed 2 bases from V and 2 bases from J; junction bases left unmatched: 7. This CDR3 is 15 amino acids long. The CDR3 protein is CASSFPGTATYEQYF. In nucleotides, the CDR3 is TGTGCCAGCAGCTTTCCCGGGACAGCCACCTACGAGCAGTACTTC. Combining the CDR3 with reference TRBV5-5 and TRBJ2-7 gives the whole variable domain DAGVTQSPTHLIKTRGQQVTLRCSPISGHKSVSWYQQVLGQGPQFIFQYYEKEERGRGNFPDRFSARQFPNYSSELNVNALLLGDSALYLCASSFPGTATYEQYFGPGTRLTVT.

This chain joins TRBV28 and TRBJ2-3; D possibly corresponds to TRBD1 (6 bases). V gave up 4 bases and J gave up 3 bases, with 17 bases separating them. Germline-derived CDR1 and CDR2 are MDHEN and SYDVKM. This CDR3 region has 16 residues. DNA for the CDR3: TGTGCCAGCAGTTCCTACAGGGTGAAGGCTACAGATACGCAGTATTTT. Translating it yields CASSSYRVKATDTQYF.

This clone appeared a single time. The rearrangement joins TRBV7-9 to TRBJ2-3, with 10 bases fitting TRBD1. The CDR3 contains 14 residues. Germline lookup yields CDR1 SEHNR and CDR2 FQNEAQ (reference sequence). The ends lost 5 bases at V and 5 bases at J; junction bases unmatched: 4. The CDR3 protein is CASSRQGAGDTQYF. In nucleotides, the CDR3 is TGTGCCAGCAGCCGACAGGGGGCGGGAGATACGCAGTATTTT. Full variable domain (rest looked up from reference TRBV7-9 and TRBJ2-3): DTGVSQNPRHKITKRGQNVTFRCDPISEHNRLYWYRQTLGQGPEFLTYFQNEAQLEKSRLLSDRFSAERPKGSFSTLEIQRTEQGDSAMYLCASSRQGAGDTQYFGPGTRLTVL.

This chain connects TRBV18 to TRBJ2-7, with a tentative D call TRBD1 (6 bases). Per the germline V gene, CDR1 is KGHSH and CDR2 is LQKENI. The CDR3 spans 14 residues. The ends were cut back, 5 bases at V and 2 bases at J, with 13 bases in the middle. CDR3 residues: CASSGRQATYEQYF. As DNA, the CDR3 is TGTGCCAGCTCAGGCCGACAGGCCACCTACGAGCAGTACTTC.

Comment on this clone: Other nucleotide sequences from this sample produce the same CDR3. V is TRBV29-1 and J is TRBJ1-1; TRBD1 matches 7 bases. The junction had 5 bases not matched to a gene; V was cut back by 6 bases and J by 1 base. This CDR3 spans 13 amino acids. From germline, CDR1 is SQVTM and CDR2 ANQGSEA. The CDR3 coding sequence is TGCAGCGTCCTCCGGGACAGGAACACTGAAGCTTTCTTT. This encodes CSVLRDRNTEAFF.

The chain recombines TRBV7-2 with TRBJ2-3; weak D call: TRBD2 (7 bases). CDR3 size: 16 residues. V was shortened by 6 bases and J by 5 bases, with 21 bases between the two germline ends. Germline assignment: CDR1 SGHTA and CDR2 FQGNSA. CDR3 amino acids: CASSLWGGGGGDTQYF. The CDR3 DNA sequence: TGTGCCAGCAGTTTATGGGGAGGGGGGGGAGGAGATACGCAGTATTTT.

This clone was detected once. The gene calls are TRBV4-2 and TRBJ2-1; TRBD2 aligns across 14 bases. Per the germline V gene, CDR1 is LGHNA and CDR2 is YNFKEQ. The CDR3 is made up of 18 amino acids. The junction had 7 bases not matched to a gene; V was cut back by 4 bases and J by 2 bases. CDR3 loop: CASSRTSGGFLTYNEQFF. As DNA, the CDR3 is TGTGCCAGCAGCCGGACTAGCGGGGGGTTTCTAACCTACAATGAGCAGTTCTTC.

J is TRBJ2-5 and V is TRBV9; 10 nucleotides align to TRBD2. The ends lost 0 bases at V and 3 bases at J; junction bases unmatched: 11. Germline assignment: CDR1 SGDLS and CDR2 YYNGEE. This CDR3 has 18 amino acids. The DNA for the CDR3 is TGTGCCAGCAGCGTAGGAGTCTTAACTAGCGGGGTGGAAGAGACCCAGTACTTC. Its protein product is CASSVGVLTSGVEETQYF.

In this sample, this clone turned up once. This chain links TRBV19 with TRBJ2-5; 8 positions match TRBD2. The CDR3 spans 16 residues. The ends lost 1 base at V and 2 bases at J; junction bases unmatched: 6. Germline CDR1 reads LNHDA; CDR2 reads SQIVND (reference sequence). The CDR3 bases are TGTGCCAGTAGTATAGCGGGGGGGCCTCCGCAAGAGACCCAGTACTTC. Encoded protein: CASSIAGGPPQETQYF.

V and J are TRBV5-1 and TRBJ2-2; no definite D call. Germline V gene data show CDR1 as SGHRS and CDR2 as YFSETQ. The V gene lost 0 bases and the J gene lost 3 bases, with 3 bases spanning the gap. This CDR3 contains 13 residues. The CDR3 here is CASSLVYTGELFF. The CDR3 DNA sequence: TGCGCCAGCAGCTTGGTCTACACCGGGGAGCTGTTTTTT.

This chain links TRBV18 with TRBJ2-4, with TRBD2 identical over 10 bases. This CDR3 region has 17 residues. Germline V gives CDR1 KGHSH, CDR2 LQKENI. V was pared by 3 bases and J by 0 bases, with 5 bases of the junction left unmatched. CDR3 amino acids: CASSPPSGGLAKNIQYF. The CDR3 region has the DNA TGTGCCAGCTCACCCCCTAGCGGGGGACTAGCCAAAAACATTCAGTACTTC.

The CDR3 sequence is CASSVGGGLETQYF. In nucleotides, the CDR3 is TGTGCCAGCAGCGTAGGAGGAGGGTTGGAGACCCAGTACTTC. The genes are TRBV9 and TRBJ2-5; D is possibly TRBD2 (6 bases). Germline-derived CDR1 and CDR2 are SGDLS and YYNGEE. V was clipped by 0 bases and J by 5 bases, with 11 bases between them. This CDR3 spans 14 amino acids. Supplemented by reference TRBV9 and TRBJ2-5, the full variable domain reads DSGVTQTPKHLITATGQRVTLRCSPRSGDLSVYWYQQSLDQGLQFLIQYYNGEERAKGNILERFSAQQFPDLHSELNLSSLELGDSALYFCASSVGGGLETQYFGPGTRLLVL.

This chain links TRBV6-5 with TRBJ1-1; no reliable D call. The CDR3 totals 14 residues. The germline gives CDR1 MNHEY, CDR2 SVGAGI. V was shortened by 7 bases and J by 7 bases, with 19 bases between the two germline ends. The chain's CDR3 is CASTQWRSGFEAFF. In DNA, the CDR3 is TGTGCCAGCACTCAGTGGAGGTCGGGGTTTGAAGCTTTCTTT.

CDR3 in amino acids: CALGGGPGSNQPQHF. CDR3 sequence (DNA): TGTGCCCTCGGCGGGGGGCCAGGGAGCAATCAGCCCCAGCATTTT. The V and J genes are TRBV11-2 and TRBJ1-5; tentatively, D is TRBD1 (6 bases). The V and J ends lost 11 bases and 1 base respectively, with 18 bases between them. The CDR3 contains 15 residues. Germline V gives CDR1 SGHAT, CDR2 FQNNGV.

This clone was picked up a small number of times. J is TRBJ2-2 and V is TRBV6-4, with 9 bases that match TRBD2. The CDR3 totals 15 residues. Trimming at V came to 0 bases and at J to 4 bases, leaving 0 bases not matched to a gene. Germline values: CDR1 MRHNA, CDR2 SNTAGT. This chain's CDR3 is CASSDSSGGTGELFF. CDR3 DNA sequence: TGTGCCAGCAGTGACTCTAGCGGGGGCACCGGGGAGCTGTTTTTT.